The 28 T cell receptor beta chains presented below share a single source sample, sequenced in a study of early T cells in non-severe SARS-CoV-2 infection. TCRdb itself ran the 5' RACE reads through MiXCR, one entry per CDR3 protein. The sample holds tens of thousands of distinct CDR3 sequences, about 9% seen once. The sequenced sample was whole blood, obtained at baseline. The receptors were sampled from an adult who was a healthcare worker with PCR-confirmed SARS-CoV-2 infection or an uninfected control (not recorded which).

This chain connects TRBV6-5 to TRBJ2-7, with 9 bases matching TRBD1. V lost 5 bases, J lost 3 bases, and 5 bases stayed unmatched. Germline V gene sequence: CDR1 MNHEY, CDR2 SVGAGI. This CDR3 contains 14 residues. This CDR3 reads CASSRGQGVYEQYF. In DNA, the CDR3 is TGTGCCAGCAGTCGGGGACAGGGTGTCTACGAGCAGTACTTC.

This clonotype came up many times. This rearrangement joins TRBV7-8 to TRBJ2-5; D tentatively fits TRBD1 or TRBD2 (5 bases each). This CDR3 comprises 15 residues. Germline CDR1 SGHVS, CDR2 FQNEAQ. The V and J ends lost 5 bases and 5 bases respectively, with 18 bases between them. DNA for the CDR3: TGTGCCAGCAGCAACACTAGAGGTGGGGCGGAGACCCAGTACTTC. This encodes CASSNTRGGAETQYF. Supplemented by reference TRBV7-8 and TRBJ2-5, the full variable domain reads GAGVSQSPRYKVAKRGQDVALRCDPISGHVSLFWYQQALGQGPEFLTYFQNEAQLDKSGLPSDRFFAERPEGSVSTLKIQRTQQEDSAVYLCASSNTRGGAETQYFGPGTRLLVL.

This clonotype came up a few times. The rearrangement joins TRBV11-3 to TRBJ2-3; 13 positions match TRBD2. Germline V gene lookup returns CDR1 SGHNT and CDR2 YENEEA. The CDR3 covers 17 residues. Unmatched junction bases numbered 7, after V lost 0 bases and J lost 7 bases. CDR3 in DNA: TGTGCCAGCAGCTTAGAGCGGACTAGCGGGAGTTCAAATACGCAGTATTTT. Its protein product is CASSLERTSGSSNTQYF.

This clonotype showed up just a few times. The CDR3 DNA is TGTGCCAGCAGCCCAACTAGCGGGAGGGTCAAGGATACGCAGTATTTT. It codes for CASSPTSGRVKDTQYF. The chain employs TRBV5-4 and TRBJ2-3; 13 bases agree with TRBD2. With 4 bases clipped from V and 6 bases from J, the junction kept 8 bases outside the gene matches. The V gene's germline CDR1 is SGHNT and CDR2 YYREEE (reference sequence). The CDR3 spans 16 residues.

This clonotype occurred a few times. This sequence joins TRBV12-3 or TRBV12-4 and TRBJ1-1; D perhaps matches TRBD1 (5 bases). CDR3 length: 13 amino acids. Trimming removed 3 bases at V and 4 bases at J, with 9 bases between. CDR3 nucleotide sequence: TGTGCCAGCAGTTTCGGGGCGGCCACTGAAGCTTTCTTT. It translates to CASSFGAATEAFF.

The rearrangement links TRBV28 to TRBJ1-1, with TRBD1 matching 8 bases. The CDR3 loop spans 11 amino acids. V lost 7 bases, J lost 11 bases, and 6 bases stayed unmatched. Per germline, CDR1 MDHEN and CDR2 SYDVKM. CDR3 nucleotides: TGTGCCAGCACGCCAGGGGGCAGGGCTTTCTTT. Protein sequence: CASTPGGRAFF. The full variable domain, its missing parts supplied by reference TRBV28 and TRBJ1-1, is DVKVTQSSRYLVKRTGEKVFLECVQDMDHENMFWYRQDPGLGLRLIYFSYDVKMKEKGDIPEGYSVSREKKERFSLILESASTNQTSMYLCASTPGGRAFFGQGTRLTVV.

The chain uses TRBV2 and TRBJ2-4; 9 bases are shared with TRBD2. CDR1 is SNHLY and CDR2 is FYNNEI in the germline V gene. Trimming took 4 bases from V and 10 from J; bases not matched to a gene: 14. This CDR3 contains 16 residues. The CDR3, as DNA: TGTGCCAGCAGTGCACTTAGCGGGAGTCCCTTAACAATTCAGTACTTC. Translation: CASSALSGSPLTIQYF.

This clonotype was observed at least ten times. The chain employs TRBV7-8 and TRBJ2-7, with D unresolved. Germline CDR1 and CDR2: SGHVS and FQNEAQ. The ends were cut back, 5 bases at V and 4 bases at J, with 12 bases in the middle. The CDR3 has 13 residues. The chain's CDR3 is CASSRGRWYEQYF. As DNA, the CDR3 is TGTGCCAGCAGCCGAGGAAGGTGGTACGAGCAGTACTTC.

This clonotype was detected ten times or more. V and J are TRBV12-3 or TRBV12-4 and TRBJ2-1, with D tentatively TRBD2 (5 bases). This CDR3 is 14 amino acids long. The V end lost 5 bases, the J end lost 4 bases, and 12 bases lay between the germline ends. CDR3 region: CASSTSSLYNEQFF. CDR3 DNA: TGTGCCAGCAGTACTAGTTCACTATACAATGAGCAGTTCTTC.

V gene TRBV28 combines with J gene TRBJ1-1, with D uncertain. The length of the CDR3 is 12 residues. The germline V gene has CDR1 MDHEN and CDR2 SYDVKM. The V and J ends lost 5 bases and 10 bases respectively, with 14 bases between them. The CDR3 sequence is CASSAGPGVAFF. CDR3 sequence (DNA): TGTGCCAGCAGTGCCGGTCCCGGGGTAGCTTTCTTT.

This clonotype showed up just a few times. V and J are TRBV20-1 and TRBJ2-7, with D possibly matching TRBD2 (6 bases). Trimming removed 0 bases from V and 3 bases from J, with 15 bases in between. Germline loops: CDR1 DFQATT, CDR2 SNEGSKA (reference sequence). The CDR3 extends over 15 amino acids. CDR3 nucleotide sequence: TGCAGTGCTAGAGATGATCGGGAGTTAAGCTACGAGCAGTACTTC. It yields the protein CSARDDRELSYEQYF.

In this sample, this clonotype turned up many times. The chain has TRBV11-1 and TRBJ2-4; maybe TRBD1 (5 bases). Germline CDR1 and CDR2: SGHAT and FQDESV (reference sequence). There are 17 residues in the CDR3. Trimming shortened V by 3 bases and J by 3 bases, and 18 bases separated the two germline ends. The CDR3 DNA sequence: TGTGCCAGCAGCTTTTTTAGGGCAGGGCAGGACAAAAACATTCAGTACTTC. Translating gives CASSFFRAGQDKNIQYF.

This clonotype was recorded at least ten times. The chain links TRBV7-2 to TRBJ2-1; unclear D gene. V dropped 5 bases and J dropped 4 bases, with 9 bases sitting between them. CDR1 is SGHTA, CDR2 FQGNSA, per germline. This CDR3 has 13 residues. CDR3 nucleotides: TGTGCCAGCAGCCCCCGCCGTTACAATGAGCAGTTCTTC. The encoded protein is CASSPRRYNEQFF. The variable domain in full, completed from reference TRBV7-2 and TRBJ2-1, reads GAGVSQSPSNKVTEKGKDVELRCDPISGHTALYWYRQSLGQGLEFLIYFQGNSAPDKSGLPSDRFSAERTGGSVSTLTIQRTQQEDSAVYLCASSPRRYNEQFFGPGTRLTVL.

The chain is built from TRBV5-6 and TRBJ2-1, with no clear D. The germline V gene has CDR1 SGHDT and CDR2 YYEEEE. Deletions cut 0 bases from V and 5 bases from J, with 9 bases between. The CDR3 is made up of 14 amino acids. CDR3 coding DNA: TGTGCCAGCAGCTTGGTACTGTCGGACAATGAGCAGTTCTTC. This encodes CASSLVLSDNEQFF.

This clonotype has a handful of counts. The V and J genes are TRBV5-5 and TRBJ2-3, with 14 positions matching TRBD2. V trimming: 3 bases; J trimming: 6 bases; junction bases outside the gene matches: 12. CDR3 length: 18 residues. Germline V gives CDR1 SGHKS, CDR2 YYEKEE (reference sequence). The CDR3 nucleotides are TGTGCCAGCAGCTCGCCGCTGACTAGCGGGAGGGAAGTCGATACGCAGTATTTT. Protein sequence: CASSSPLTSGREVDTQYF.

The chain couples TRBV7-2 to TRBJ2-3, with D perhaps TRBD1 or TRBD2 (6 bases each). The CDR3 runs to 14 residues. Deletions cut 9 bases from V and 1 base from J, with 14 bases between. Germline V gene data show CDR1 as SGHTA and CDR2 as FQGNSA. CDR3 in amino acids: CASLGAGRTDTQYF. CDR3 sequence (DNA): TGTGCCAGTTTGGGGGCGGGGCGCACAGATACGCAGTATTTT.

This clonotype was counted many times. This sequence joins TRBV9 and TRBJ2-1, with 8 bases that match TRBD2. The germline V gene has CDR1 SGDLS and CDR2 YYNGEE. This CDR3 has 15 amino acids. Trimming cost V 4 bases and J 3 bases; bases outside gene matches: 6. The CDR3 sequence: CASSPIAGHYNEQFF. The CDR3, as DNA: TGTGCCAGCAGCCCGATAGCGGGACACTACAATGAGCAGTTCTTC.

This clonotype was recorded at least ten times. The chain carries TRBV6-2 or TRBV6-3 and TRBJ1-5, with D tentatively TRBD1 (6 bases). V was clipped by 5 bases and J by 4 bases, with 12 bases between them. This CDR3 spans 14 amino acids. CDR1 MNHEY and CDR2 SVGEGT come from the germline V gene. The CDR3 DNA sequence: TGTGCCAGCAGTCCCGTAGGGGGGAATCAGCCCCAGCATTTT. Encoded protein: CASSPVGGNQPQHF.

This chain connects TRBV18 to TRBJ1-5; D perhaps matches TRBD1 (5 bases). This CDR3 spans 14 amino acids. The V end lost 1 base, the J end lost 1 base, and 5 bases lay between the germline ends. Germline CDR1 reads KGHSH; CDR2 reads LQKENI. CDR3 in amino acids: CASSPQGSNQPQHF. Here the CDR3 DNA reads TGTGCCAGCTCACCACAGGGGAGCAATCAGCCCCAGCATTTT.

In this sample, this clonotype turned up many times. The chain joins TRBV12-3 or TRBV12-4 to TRBJ2-2; 10 bases align to TRBD2. The V segment lost 6 bases and the J segment 7 bases; nucleotides outside the gene matches: 5. This CDR3 has 14 amino acids. CDR3 sequence: CASRLAGVFGELFF. Written as DNA, the CDR3 is TGTGCCAGCAGGCTAGCGGGAGTCTTCGGGGAGCTGTTTTTT.

The genes are TRBV7-9 and TRBJ2-1, with D unclear. The CDR3 length is 12 residues. Germline V gives CDR1 SEHNR, CDR2 FQNEAQ (reference sequence). The germline V and J ends were trimmed by 1 base and 8 bases, with 6 bases remaining between them. CDR3 coding DNA: TGTGCCAGCAGCTTAGGGCCAGATGAGCAGTTCTTC. Translating it yields CASSLGPDEQFF.

The chain links TRBV4-3 to TRBJ2-1; 9 positions agree with TRBD2. Trimming cost V 8 bases and J 3 bases; bases outside gene matches: 5. The CDR3 spans 14 residues. The germline V gene encodes CDR1 LGHNA and CDR2 YSLEER. In DNA, the CDR3 is TGCGCCAGCGCCCGGACTAGCGTCTACAATGAGCAGTTCTTC. This encodes CASARTSVYNEQFF.

This rearrangement joins TRBV3-1 to TRBJ1-1; D call uncertain. V was cut by 3 bases and J by 1 base, with 3 bases left in between. The germline gives CDR1 LGHDT, CDR2 YNNKEL (reference sequence). The CDR3 extends over 12 amino acids. DNA of the CDR3: TGTGCCAGCAGCCATCCGAACACTGAAGCTTTCTTT. Residues: CASSHPNTEAFF.

The chain couples TRBV20-1 to TRBJ1-4, with 9 nucleotides matching TRBD1. The J segment lost 8 bases and the V segment lost 4 bases, leaving 14 bases of the junction unmatched. This CDR3 region has 16 residues. Germline CDR1 and CDR2: DFQATT and SNEGSKA (reference sequence). CDR3 DNA sequence: TGCAGTGCTATCCCCTTAACCGGGACAGGGCAGGAAAAACTGTTTTTT. This gives the protein CSAIPLTGTGQEKLFF.

This clonotype was counted between two and nine times. J is TRBJ2-7 and V is TRBV7-2; 14 nucleotides agree with TRBD2. Germline values: CDR1 SGHTA, CDR2 FQGNSA. V dropped 6 bases and J dropped 4; count of bases not matched to a gene: 8. The CDR3 consists of 16 residues. The CDR3 protein is CASSPGLAGGPYEQYF. CDR3 DNA: TGTGCCAGCAGTCCCGGACTAGCGGGGGGACCGTACGAGCAGTACTTC. The complete variable domain, with remaining parts taken from reference TRBV7-2 and TRBJ2-7, reads GAGVSQSPSNKVTEKGKDVELRCDPISGHTALYWYRQSLGQGLEFLIYFQGNSAPDKSGLPSDRFSAERTGGSVSTLTIQRTQQEDSAVYLCASSPGLAGGPYEQYFGPGTRLTVT.

This clonotype was seen at least ten times. The rearrangement uses TRBV7-9 and TRBJ1-4; no clear D gene. Trimming took off 1 base at V and 8 bases at J, with 14 bases between the two ends. The CDR3 has 15 residues. Germline assignment: CDR1 SEHNR and CDR2 FQNEAQ (reference sequence). The CDR3 region has the DNA TGTGCCAGCAGCTTAGTTGGGGTAGCGGAGGAAAAACTGTTTTTT. It translates to CASSLVGVAEEKLFF.

This clonotype has a handful of counts. The V gene is TRBV6-6, the J gene TRBJ2-3, with TRBD2 matching 9 bases. J lost 4 bases, V lost 6 bases, and 5 bases had no gene match. Germline values: CDR1 MNHNY, CDR2 SVGAGI (reference sequence). CDR3 size: 14 residues. CDR3 DNA: TGTGCCAGCAGACCCAGACTAGCGGCAGATACGCAGTATTTT. Its protein is CASRPRLAADTQYF.

This clonotype came up a few times. The chain recombines TRBV5-1 with TRBJ2-2, with D hard to call. This CDR3 spans 13 amino acids. Trimming took off 1 base at V and 3 bases at J, with 4 bases between the two ends. Germline lookup yields CDR1 SGHRS and CDR2 YFSETQ. CDR3 sequence (DNA): TGCGCCAGCAGCTTGCCTGACACCGGGGAGCTGTTTTTT. Its translation: CASSLPDTGELFF. The whole variable domain, remainder taken from reference TRBV5-1 and TRBJ2-2, is KAGVTQTPRYLIKTRGQQVTLSCSPISGHRSVSWYQQTPGQGLQFLFEYFSETQRNKGNFPGRFSGRQFSNSRSEMNVSTLELGDSALYLCASSLPDTGELFFGEGSRLTVL.